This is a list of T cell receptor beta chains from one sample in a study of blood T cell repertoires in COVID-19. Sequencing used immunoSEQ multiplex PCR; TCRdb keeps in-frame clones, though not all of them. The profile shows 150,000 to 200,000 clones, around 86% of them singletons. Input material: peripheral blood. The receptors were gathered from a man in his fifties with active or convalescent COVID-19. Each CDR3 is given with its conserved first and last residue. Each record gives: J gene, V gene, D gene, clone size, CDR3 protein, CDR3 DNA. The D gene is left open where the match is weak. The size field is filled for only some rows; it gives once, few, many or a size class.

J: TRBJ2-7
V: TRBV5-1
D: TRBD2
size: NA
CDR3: CASSPSGTLGYEQYF
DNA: TGCGCCAGCAGCCCTAGCGGGACCTTAGGGTACGAGCAGTACTTC

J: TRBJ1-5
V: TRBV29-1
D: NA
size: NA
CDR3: CSVVEGGQPQHF
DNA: TGCAGCGTTGTTGAGGGTGGGCAGCCCCAGCATTTT

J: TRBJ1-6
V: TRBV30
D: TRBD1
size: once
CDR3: CAWSHRQGLSSPLHF
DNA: TGTGCCTGGAGTCATCGACAGGGTTTAAGCTCACCCCTCCACTTT

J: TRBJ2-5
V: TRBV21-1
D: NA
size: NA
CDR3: CASSKSLIGGGEETQYF
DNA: TGTGCCAGCAGCAAATCCCTTATTGGCGGGGGGGAGGAGACCCAGTACTTC

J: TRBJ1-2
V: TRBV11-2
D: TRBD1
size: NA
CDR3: CASTKNRRGQGAAGYTF
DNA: TGTGCCAGCACCAAAAATCGCCGAGGGCAGGGGGCGGCTGGCTACACCTTC

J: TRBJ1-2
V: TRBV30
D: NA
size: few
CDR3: CAWSVRVNYGYTF
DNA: TGTGCCTGGAGTGTACGGGTTAACTATGGCTACACCTTC

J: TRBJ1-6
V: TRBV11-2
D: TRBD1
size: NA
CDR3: CASTPTGVWGSYNSPLHF
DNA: TGTGCCAGCACCCCGACAGGGGTTTGGGGCTCCTATAATTCACCCCTCCACTTT

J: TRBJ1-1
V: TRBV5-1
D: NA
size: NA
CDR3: CASRETTIPGTEAFF
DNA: TGCGCCAGCAGAGAAACCACAATTCCGGGCACTGAAGCTTTCTTT

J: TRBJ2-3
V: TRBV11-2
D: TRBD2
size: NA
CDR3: CASSLRLAGPSTDTQYF
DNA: TGTGCCAGCAGCTTAAGACTAGCGGGACCGAGCACAGATACGCAGTATTTT

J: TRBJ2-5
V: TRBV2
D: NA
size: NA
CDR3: CASSEPGVETQYF
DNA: TGTGCCAGCAGTGAGCCGGGTGTCGAGACCCAGTACTTC

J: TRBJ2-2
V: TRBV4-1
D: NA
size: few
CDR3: CASSEEGTGDLTNTGELFF
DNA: TGCGCCAGCAGCGAAGAGGGAACAGGCGACTTAACGAACACCGGGGAGCTGTTTTTT

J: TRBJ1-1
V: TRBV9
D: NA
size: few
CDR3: CASSVEQDSEAFF
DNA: TGTGCCAGCAGCGTAGAACAGGATTCTGAAGCTTTCTTT

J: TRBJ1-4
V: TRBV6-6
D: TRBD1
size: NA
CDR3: CASSLDRAGEKLFF
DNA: TGTGCCAGCAGCCTGGACAGGGCGGGGGAAAAACTGTTTTTT

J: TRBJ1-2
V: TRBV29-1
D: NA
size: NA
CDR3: CSVETGGYTF
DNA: TGCAGCGTTGAGACCGGGGGCTACACCTTC

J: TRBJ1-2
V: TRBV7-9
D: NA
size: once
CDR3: CASSRGTPNYGYTF
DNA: TGTGCCAGCAGCAGAGGGACACCGAACTATGGCTACACCTTC

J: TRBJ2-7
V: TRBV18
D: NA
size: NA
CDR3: CASSPPAGNYEQYF
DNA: TGTGCCAGCTCACCACCCGCAGGGAACTACGAGCAGTACTTC

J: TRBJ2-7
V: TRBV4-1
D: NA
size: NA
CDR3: CASSPPRGYNSYEQYF
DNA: TGCGCCAGCAGCCCCCCTCGGGGGTACAACTCCTACGAGCAGTACTTC

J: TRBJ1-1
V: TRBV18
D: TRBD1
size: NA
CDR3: CASSPGTGVHRDTEAFF
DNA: TGTGCCAGCTCACCCGGGACAGGCGTTCACAGGGACACTGAAGCTTTCTTT

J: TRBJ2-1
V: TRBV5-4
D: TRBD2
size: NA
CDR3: CASSLGGGGGLFGEQFF
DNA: TGTGCCAGCAGCTTGGGAGGCGGGGGGGGCCTTTTCGGTGAGCAGTTCTTC

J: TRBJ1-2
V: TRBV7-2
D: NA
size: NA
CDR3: CASSFQNYGYTF
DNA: TGTGCCAGCAGCTTCCAAAACTATGGCTACACCTTC

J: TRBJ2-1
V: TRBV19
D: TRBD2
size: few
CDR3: CASSIGLAGNEQFF
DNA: TGTGCCAGTAGTATCGGGCTAGCGGGCAATGAGCAGTTCTTC

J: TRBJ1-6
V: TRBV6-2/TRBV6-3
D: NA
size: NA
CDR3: CASSGWSNSPLHF
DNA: TGTGCCAGCAGCGGTTGGAGTAATTCACCCCTCCACTTT

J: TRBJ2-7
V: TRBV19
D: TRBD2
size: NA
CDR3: CASSGDGLAGTYEQYF
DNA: TGTGCCAGTAGCGGTGACGGGCTAGCGGGGACCTACGAGCAGTACTTC

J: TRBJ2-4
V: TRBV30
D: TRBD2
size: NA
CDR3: CAWTPGLAVFQYF
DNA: TGTGCCTGGACCCCGGGACTAGCGGTGTTTCAGTACTTC

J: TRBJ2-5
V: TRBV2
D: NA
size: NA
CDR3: CASSEDRSQETQYF
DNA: TGTGCCAGCAGTGAAGACAGGTCCCAAGAGACCCAGTACTTC

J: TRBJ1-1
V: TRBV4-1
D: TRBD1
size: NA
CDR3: CASSSMTGTVTEAFF
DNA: TGCGCCAGCAGCTCGATGACAGGGACGGTAACTGAAGCTTTCTTT

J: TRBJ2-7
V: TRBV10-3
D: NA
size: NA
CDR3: CAISEPGLNEQYF
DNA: TGTGCCATCAGTGAGCCAGGGCTAAACGAGCAGTACTTC

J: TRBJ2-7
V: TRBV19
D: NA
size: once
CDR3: CASSILTGSSYEQYF
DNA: TGTGCCAGTAGTATTTTAACAGGGAGTTCCTACGAGCAGTACTTC

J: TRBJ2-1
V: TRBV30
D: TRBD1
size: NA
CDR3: CAWSLAGTGGGNEQFF
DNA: TGTGCCTGGAGCCTAGCCGGGACAGGGGGCGGGAATGAGCAGTTCTTC

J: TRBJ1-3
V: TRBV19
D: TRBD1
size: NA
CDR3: CATVTGGVYGNTIYF
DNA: TGTGCCACCGTGACAGGGGGCGTTTATGGAAACACCATATATTTT

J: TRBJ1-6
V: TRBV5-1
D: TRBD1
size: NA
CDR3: CASRDGTGVHNSPLHF
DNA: TGCGCCAGCAGGGACGGGACAGGGGTCCATAATTCACCCCTCCACTTT

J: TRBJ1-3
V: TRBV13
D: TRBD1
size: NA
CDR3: CASSEQGFVSGNTIYF
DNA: TGTGCCAGCAGCGAACAGGGGTTCGTCTCTGGAAACACCATATATTTT